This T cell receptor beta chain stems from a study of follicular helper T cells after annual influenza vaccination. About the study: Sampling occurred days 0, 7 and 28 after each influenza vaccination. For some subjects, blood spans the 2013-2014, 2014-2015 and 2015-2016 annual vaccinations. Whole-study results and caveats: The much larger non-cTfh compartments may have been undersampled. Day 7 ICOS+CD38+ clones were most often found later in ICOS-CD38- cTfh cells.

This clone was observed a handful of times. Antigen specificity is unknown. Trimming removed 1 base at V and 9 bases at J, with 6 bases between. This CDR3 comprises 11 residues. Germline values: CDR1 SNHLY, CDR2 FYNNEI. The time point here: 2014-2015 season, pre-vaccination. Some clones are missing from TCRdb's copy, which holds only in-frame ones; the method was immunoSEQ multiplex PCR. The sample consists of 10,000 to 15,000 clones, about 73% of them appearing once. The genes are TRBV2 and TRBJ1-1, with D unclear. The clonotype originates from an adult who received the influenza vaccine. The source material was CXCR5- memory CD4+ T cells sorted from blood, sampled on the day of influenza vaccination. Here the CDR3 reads CASSEGPKAFF. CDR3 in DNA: TGTGCCAGCAGTGAAGGACCGAAAGCTTTCTTT. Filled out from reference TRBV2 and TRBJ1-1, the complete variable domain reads EPEVTQTPSHQVTQMGQEVILRCVPISNHLYFYWYRQILGQKVEFLVSFYNNEISEKSEIFDDQFSVERPDGSNFTLKIRSTKLEDSAMYFCASSEGPKAFFGQGTRLTVV.